The clone carrying this T cell receptor beta chain was seen a handful of times. CDR1 is MDHEN, CDR2 SYDVKM, per germline. The CDR3 covers 10 residues. The V end lost 7 bases, the J end lost 5 bases, and 5 bases lay between the germline ends. Every isolated RNA sample was fully reverse transcribed, so sequencing captured expressed TCRB transcripts. The method was immunoSEQ multiplex PCR; TCRdb's version includes in-frame clones alone and lacks a portion of them. The table has more than 150,000 clones, roughly 9.1% seen once; the top ten hold about 2.1%. This record comes from a study of beta chain features in type 1 diabetes.

The TCR sequence derives from a woman in her late teens or twenties in good health. The sequencing input was central memory CD4+ T cells from blood. The V and J genes are TRBV28 and TRBJ2-5, with D possibly being TRBD1 (5 bases). The CDR3 loop reads CASKGETQYF. In DNA form, the CDR3 reads TGTGCCAGCAAGGGGGAGACCCAGTACTTC.